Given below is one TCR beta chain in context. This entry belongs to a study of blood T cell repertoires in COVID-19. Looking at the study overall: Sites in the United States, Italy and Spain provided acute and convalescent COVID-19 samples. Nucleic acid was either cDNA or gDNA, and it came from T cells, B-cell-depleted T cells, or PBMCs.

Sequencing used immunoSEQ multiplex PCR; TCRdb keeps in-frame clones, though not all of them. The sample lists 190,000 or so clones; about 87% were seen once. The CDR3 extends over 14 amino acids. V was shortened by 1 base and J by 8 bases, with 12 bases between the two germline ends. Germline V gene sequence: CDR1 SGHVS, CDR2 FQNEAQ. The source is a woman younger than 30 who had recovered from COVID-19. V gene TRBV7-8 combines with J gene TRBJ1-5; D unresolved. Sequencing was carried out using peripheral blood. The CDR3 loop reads CASSLGARREPQHF. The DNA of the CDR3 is TGTGCCAGCAGCTTAGGGGCCCGCCGTGAGCCCCAGCATTTT.